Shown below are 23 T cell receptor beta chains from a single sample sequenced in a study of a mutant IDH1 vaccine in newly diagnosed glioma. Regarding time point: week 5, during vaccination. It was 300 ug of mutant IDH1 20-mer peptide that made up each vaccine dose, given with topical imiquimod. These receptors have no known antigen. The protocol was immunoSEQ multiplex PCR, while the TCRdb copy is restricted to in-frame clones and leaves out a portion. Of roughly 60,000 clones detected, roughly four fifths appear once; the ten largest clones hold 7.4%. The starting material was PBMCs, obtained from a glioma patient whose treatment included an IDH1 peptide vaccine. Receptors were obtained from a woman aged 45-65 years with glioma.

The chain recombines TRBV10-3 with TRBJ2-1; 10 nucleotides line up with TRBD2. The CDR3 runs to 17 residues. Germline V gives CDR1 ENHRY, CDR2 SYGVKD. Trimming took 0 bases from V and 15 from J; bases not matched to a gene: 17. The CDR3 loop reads CAISESKLSGGAREGFF. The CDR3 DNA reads TGTGCCATCAGTGAGTCCAAGCTCAGCGGGGGGGCACGTGAAGGGTTCTTC.

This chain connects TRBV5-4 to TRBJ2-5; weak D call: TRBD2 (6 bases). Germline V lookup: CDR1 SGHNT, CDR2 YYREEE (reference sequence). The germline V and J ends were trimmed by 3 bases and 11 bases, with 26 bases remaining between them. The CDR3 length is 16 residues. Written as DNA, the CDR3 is TGTGCCAGCAGCTCCGGAGGGTTGAGGGCGGACCAAGAGCAGTACTTC. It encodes CASSSGGLRADQEQYF.

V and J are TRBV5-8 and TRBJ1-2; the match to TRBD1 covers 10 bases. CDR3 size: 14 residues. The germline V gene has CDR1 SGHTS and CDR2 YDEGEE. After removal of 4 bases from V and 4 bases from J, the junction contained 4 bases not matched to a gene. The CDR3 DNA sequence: TGTGCCAGCAGCCCCCGGGACAGGGGCTATGGCTACACCTTC. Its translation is CASSPRDRGYGYTF.

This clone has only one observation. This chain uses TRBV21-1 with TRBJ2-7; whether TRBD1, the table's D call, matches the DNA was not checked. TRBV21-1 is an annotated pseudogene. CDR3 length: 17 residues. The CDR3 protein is CAIKGKLDRLSSYEQYF. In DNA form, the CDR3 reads TGTGCCATCAAGGGGAAACTGGACAGGCTTTCCTCCTACGAGCAGTACTTC.

The CDR3 reads CASSGTGTEGTGELFF. In nucleotides, the CDR3 is TGTGCCAGCAGTGGAACCGGGACGGAGGGCACCGGGGAGCTGTTTTTT. This sequence joins TRBV9 and TRBJ2-2; D might be TRBD2 (6 bases). Germline CDR1 reads SGDLS; CDR2 reads YYNGEE. Trimming took 5 bases from V and 4 from J, leaving 18 bases between them. This CDR3 has 16 residues.

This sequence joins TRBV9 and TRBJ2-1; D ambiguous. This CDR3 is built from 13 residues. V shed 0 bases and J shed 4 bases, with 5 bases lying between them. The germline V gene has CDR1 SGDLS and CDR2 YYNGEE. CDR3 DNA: TGTGCCAGCAGCGTAGCCTTATACAATGAGCAGTTCTTC. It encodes CASSVALYNEQFF.

CDR3 DNA: TGTGCCAGCATCGGGACAGGGGCCACTGAAGCTTTCTTT. It is translated as CASIGTGATEAFF. The gene calls are TRBV28 and TRBJ1-1, with TRBD1 identical over 10 bases. The V gene end was trimmed by 7 bases and the J gene end by 4 bases; junction bases not matched to a gene: 3. The germline gives CDR1 MDHEN, CDR2 SYDVKM. CDR3 size: 13 residues.

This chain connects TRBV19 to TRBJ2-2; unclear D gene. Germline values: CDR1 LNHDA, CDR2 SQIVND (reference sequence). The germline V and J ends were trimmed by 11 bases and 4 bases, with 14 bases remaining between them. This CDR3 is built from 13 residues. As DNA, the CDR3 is TGTGCCGCACCACCTAAATCCACCGGGGAGCTGTTTTTT. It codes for CAAPPKSTGELFF.

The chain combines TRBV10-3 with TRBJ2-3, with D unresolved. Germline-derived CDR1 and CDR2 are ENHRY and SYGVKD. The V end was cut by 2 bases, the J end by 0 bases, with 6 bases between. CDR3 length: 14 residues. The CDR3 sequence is CAISEEQSTDTQYF. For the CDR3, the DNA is TGTGCCATCAGTGAGGAACAAAGCACAGATACGCAGTATTTT.

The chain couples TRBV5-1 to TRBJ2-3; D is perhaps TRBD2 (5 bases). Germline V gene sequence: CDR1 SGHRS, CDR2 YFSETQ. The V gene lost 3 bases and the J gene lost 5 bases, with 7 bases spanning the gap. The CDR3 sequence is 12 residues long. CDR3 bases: TGCGCCAGCAGCTCAGGACTAGATACGCAGTATTTT. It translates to CASSSGLDTQYF.

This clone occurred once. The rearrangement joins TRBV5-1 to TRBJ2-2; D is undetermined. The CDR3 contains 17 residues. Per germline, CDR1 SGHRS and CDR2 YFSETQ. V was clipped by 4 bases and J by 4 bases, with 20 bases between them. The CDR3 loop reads CASSPVPRAGGTGELFF. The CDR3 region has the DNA TGCGCCAGCAGCCCGGTACCTAGGGCAGGCGGCACCGGGGAGCTGTTTTTT.

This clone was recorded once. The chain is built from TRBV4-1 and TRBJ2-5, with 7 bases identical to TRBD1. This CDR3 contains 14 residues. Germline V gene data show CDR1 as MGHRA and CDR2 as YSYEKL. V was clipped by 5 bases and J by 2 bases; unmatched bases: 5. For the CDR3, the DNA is TGCGCCAGCAGCTACCGACAGGGACAAGAGACCCAGTACTTC. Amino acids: CASSYRQGQETQYF.

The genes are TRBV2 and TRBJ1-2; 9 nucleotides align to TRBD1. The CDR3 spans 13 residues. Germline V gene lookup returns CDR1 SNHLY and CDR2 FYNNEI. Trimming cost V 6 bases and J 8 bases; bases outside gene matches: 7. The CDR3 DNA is TGTGCCAGCAGCCCGGACAGGGGAAGGGGCTACACCTTC. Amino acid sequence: CASSPDRGRGYTF. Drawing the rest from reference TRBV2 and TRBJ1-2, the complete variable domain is EPEVTQTPSHQVTQMGQEVILRCVPISNHLYFYWYRQILGQKVEFLVSFYNNEISEKSEIFDDQFSVERPDGSNFTLKIRSTKLEDSAMYFCASSPDRGRGYTFGSGTRLTVV.

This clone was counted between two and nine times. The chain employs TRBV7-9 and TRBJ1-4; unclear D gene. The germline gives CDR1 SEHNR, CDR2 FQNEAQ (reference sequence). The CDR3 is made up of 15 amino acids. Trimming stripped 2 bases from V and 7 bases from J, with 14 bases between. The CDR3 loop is CASSLFGNNSEKLFF. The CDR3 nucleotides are TGTGCCAGCAGCTTATTTGGAAACAACAGTGAAAAACTGTTTTTT.

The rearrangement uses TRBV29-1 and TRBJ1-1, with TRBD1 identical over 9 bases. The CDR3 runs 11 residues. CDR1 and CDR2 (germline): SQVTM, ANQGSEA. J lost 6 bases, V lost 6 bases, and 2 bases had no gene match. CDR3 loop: CSVRQGAEAFF. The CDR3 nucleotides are TGCAGCGTAAGACAGGGGGCTGAAGCTTTCTTT.

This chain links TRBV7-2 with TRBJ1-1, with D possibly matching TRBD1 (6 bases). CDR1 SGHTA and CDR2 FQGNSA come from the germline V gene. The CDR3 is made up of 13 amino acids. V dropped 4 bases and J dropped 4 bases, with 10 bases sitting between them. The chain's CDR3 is CASSWDIGTEAFF. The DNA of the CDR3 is TGTGCCAGCAGCTGGGACATTGGCACTGAAGCTTTCTTT. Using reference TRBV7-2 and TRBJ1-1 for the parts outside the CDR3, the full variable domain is GAGVSQSPSNKVTEKGKDVELRCDPISGHTALYWYRQSLGQGLEFLIYFQGNSAPDKSGLPSDRFSAERTGGSVSTLTIQRTQQEDSAVYLCASSWDIGTEAFFGQGTRLTVV.

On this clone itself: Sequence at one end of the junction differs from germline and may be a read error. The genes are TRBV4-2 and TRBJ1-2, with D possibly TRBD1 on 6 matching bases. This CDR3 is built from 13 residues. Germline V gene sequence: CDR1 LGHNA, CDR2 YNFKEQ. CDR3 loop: CASSQLGQTGYGF. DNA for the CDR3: TGTGCCAGCAGCCAACTAGGACAGACGGGGTACGGCTTC.

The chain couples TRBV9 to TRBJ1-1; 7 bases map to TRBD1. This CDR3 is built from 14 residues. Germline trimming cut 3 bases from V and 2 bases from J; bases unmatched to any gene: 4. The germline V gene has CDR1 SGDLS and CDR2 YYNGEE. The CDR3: CASSGTGRNTEAFF. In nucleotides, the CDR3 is TGTGCCAGCAGCGGGACAGGTCGCAACACTGAAGCTTTCTTT. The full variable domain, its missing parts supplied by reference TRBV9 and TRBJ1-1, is DSGVTQTPKHLITATGQRVTLRCSPRSGDLSVYWYQQSLDQGLQFLIQYYNGEERAKGNILERFSAQQFPDLHSELNLSSLELGDSALYFCASSGTGRNTEAFFGQGTRLTVV.

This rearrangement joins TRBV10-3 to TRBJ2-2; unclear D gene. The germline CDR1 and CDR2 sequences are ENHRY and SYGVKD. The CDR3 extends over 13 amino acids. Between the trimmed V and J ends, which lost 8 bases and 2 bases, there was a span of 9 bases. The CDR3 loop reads CAIFGLNTGELFF. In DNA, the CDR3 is TGTGCCATCTTCGGGCTAAACACCGGGGAGCTGTTTTTT.

CDR3 residues: CSVAGTGFYNEQFF. CDR3 DNA: TGCAGCGTAGCCGGGACAGGGTTCTACAATGAGCAGTTCTTC. The gene calls are TRBV29-1 and TRBJ2-1; 9 nucleotides match TRBD1. Germline values: CDR1 SQVTM, CDR2 ANQGSEA. V lost 6 bases, J lost 3 bases, and 6 bases stayed unmatched. The CDR3 has 14 residues.

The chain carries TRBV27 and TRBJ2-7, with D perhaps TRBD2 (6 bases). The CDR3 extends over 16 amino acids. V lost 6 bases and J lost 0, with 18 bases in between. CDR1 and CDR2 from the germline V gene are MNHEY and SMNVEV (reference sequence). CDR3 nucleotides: TGTGCCAGCAGCCCAGTAGCGGTAACAAGCTCCTACGAGCAGTACTTC. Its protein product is CASSPVAVTSSYEQYF.

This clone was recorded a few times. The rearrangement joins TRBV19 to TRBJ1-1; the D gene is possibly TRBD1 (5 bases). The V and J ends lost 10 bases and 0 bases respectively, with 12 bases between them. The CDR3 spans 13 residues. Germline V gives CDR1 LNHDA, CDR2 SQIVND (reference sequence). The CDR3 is CATQTAMNTEAFF. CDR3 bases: TGTGCCACCCAGACAGCCATGAACACTGAAGCTTTCTTT.

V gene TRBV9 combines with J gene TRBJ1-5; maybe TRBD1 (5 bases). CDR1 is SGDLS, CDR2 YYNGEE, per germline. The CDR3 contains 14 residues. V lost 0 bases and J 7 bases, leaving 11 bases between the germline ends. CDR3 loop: CASSVGGVGQPQHF. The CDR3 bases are TGTGCCAGCAGCGTAGGAGGGGTTGGACAGCCCCAGCATTTT. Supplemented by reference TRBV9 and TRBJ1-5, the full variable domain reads DSGVTQTPKHLITATGQRVTLRCSPRSGDLSVYWYQQSLDQGLQFLIQYYNGEERAKGNILERFSAQQFPDLHSELNLSSLELGDSALYFCASSVGGVGQPQHFGDGTRLSIL.